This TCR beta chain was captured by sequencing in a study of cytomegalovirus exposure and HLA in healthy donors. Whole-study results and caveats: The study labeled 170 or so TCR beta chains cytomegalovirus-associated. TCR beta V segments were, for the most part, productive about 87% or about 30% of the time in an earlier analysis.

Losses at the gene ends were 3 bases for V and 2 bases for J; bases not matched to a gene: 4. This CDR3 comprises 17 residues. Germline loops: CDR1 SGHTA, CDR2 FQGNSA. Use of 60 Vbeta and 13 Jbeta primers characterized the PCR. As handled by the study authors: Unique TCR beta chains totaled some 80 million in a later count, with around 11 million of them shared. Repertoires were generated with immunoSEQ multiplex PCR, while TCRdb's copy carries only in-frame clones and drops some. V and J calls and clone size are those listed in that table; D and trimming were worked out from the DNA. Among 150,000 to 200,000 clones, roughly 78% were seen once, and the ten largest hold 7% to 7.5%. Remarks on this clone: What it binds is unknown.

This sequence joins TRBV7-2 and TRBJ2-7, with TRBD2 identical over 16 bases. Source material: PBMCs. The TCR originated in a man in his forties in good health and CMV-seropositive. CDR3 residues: CASSFGTSGGGAYEQYF. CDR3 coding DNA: TGTGCCAGCAGCTTCGGGACTAGCGGGGGGGGCGCCTACGAGCAGTACTTC.